These T cell receptor beta chains were read from a single sample in a study of cytomegalovirus exposure and HLA in healthy donors. Produced via immunoSEQ multiplex PCR; TCRdb's table is partial and in-frame only. The sample holds some 240,000 clones, 86% seen once. The sequenced sample was PBMCs. The receptor source for this set is a woman in her thirties in good health and CMV-seropositive. CDR3s leave out the opening cysteine and the closing phenylalanine or tryptophan. Each record gives: CDR3 length, clone size, V gene, J gene, CDR3 protein. Clone size, where shown, is once, few, many, or a class for clones that have expanded.

>13|NA|TRBV7-9|TRBJ2-1
ASRPGLAGNNEQF
>10|NA|TRBV29-1|TRBJ1-2
SVARGSSGYT
>12|NA|TRBV7-8|TRBJ2-1
ASKLRTADNEQF
>10|few|TRBV27|TRBJ1-2
ASSDSIYGYT
>15|few|TRBV6-1|TRBJ1-5
ASSEGLGGGGNQPQH
>13|NA|TRBV7-8|TRBJ2-7
ASSERGRGPYEQY
>15|NA|TRBV7-8|TRBJ1-1
ASSLVGTGGANTEAF
>10|NA|TRBV7-8|TRBJ1-2
ASSETGLGYT
>11|NA|TRBV6-5|TRBJ1-4
ASSRGRIEKLF
>19|NA|TRBV27|TRBJ2-7
ASSPQQARVGLGREGYEQY
>12|NA|TRBV30|TRBJ1-2
AWSVGGGELGYT
>12|NA|TRBV29-1|TRBJ2-1
SVPFLSSYNEQF
>9|NA|TRBV6-5|TRBJ2-1
ASGYRYEQF
>18|NA|TRBV5-4|TRBJ2-2
ASSPGTGGVYRSNTGELF
>11|NA|TRBV11-3|TRBJ1-1
ASGEVLHTEAF
>12|NA|TRBV19|TRBJ1-4
ASGAGTEYEKLF
>11|NA|TRBV7-7|TRBJ2-1
ASSLTGSHEQF
>12|NA|TRBV9|TRBJ2-7
ASSHGANSYEQY
>14|NA|TRBV5-1|TRBJ2-1
ASSRRPSGSGNEQF
>12|NA|TRBV7-9|TRBJ2-2
ASSFNRDTGELF
>14|NA|TRBV11-2|TRBJ2-3
ASSFWTSGSTDTQY
>11|NA|TRBV30|TRBJ1-5
AWSGNFNQPQH
>13|NA|TRBV11-2|TRBJ2-7
ASSPGTSPTYEQY
>11|NA|TRBV5-6|TRBJ1-2
ASSLSGGYGYT
>12|NA|TRBV4-1|TRBJ1-2
ASSQGQFGYGYT
>13|NA|TRBV6-5|TRBJ2-7
ASSYRAGGTYEQY
>11|few|TRBV7-3|TRBJ2-5
ASSLTAQETQY
>12|NA|TRBV27|TRBJ2-5
ASRPLAEEGTQY
>16|NA|TRBV11-2|TRBJ2-1
ASANGLAGLRVGNEQF
>9|once|TRBV5-4|TRBJ2-5
ASALGETQY
>15|medium-sized|TRBV19|TRBJ2-7
ASSIGSRGGRAGEQY
>15|NA|TRBV5-6|TRBJ2-6
ASSWDRGIPGANVLT
>12|NA|TRBV9|TRBJ1-3
ASSRTGSGNTIY
>11|NA|TRBV10-1|TRBJ2-5
ASSGSGRETQY
>13|NA|TRBV2|TRBJ2-7
ASSEGAYESYEQY
>13|NA|TRBV11-3|TRBJ2-1
ASSLVGTGEAEQF
>13|NA|TRBV5-1|TRBJ1-5
ASESDRASGQPQH
>15|NA|TRBV5-1|TRBJ2-7
ASSLLTGGVSAYEQY
>12|NA|TRBV27|TRBJ2-7
ASSRAGLSYEQY
>14|NA|TRBV11-2|TRBJ2-7
ASSFPLAGGNYEQY
>12|NA|TRBV18|TRBJ1-1
ASSPGGRDTEAF
>12|NA|TRBV19|TRBJ2-2
ASKPGGLPGELF
>12|NA|TRBV6-5|TRBJ2-2
ATTGSGFAGELF
>14|NA|TRBV7-8|TRBJ2-1
ASSLLAFGASYEQF
>11|few|TRBV7-9|TRBJ2-7
ASSLWGQDEQY
>13|NA|TRBV4-1|TRBJ2-2
ASSQLGGETGELF
>14|NA|TRBV18|TRBJ1-1
ASSPTGGAGYSEAF
>15|NA|TRBV6-4|TRBJ1-5
ASSADHATGDNQPQH
>14|NA|TRBV11-3|TRBJ2-3
ASSTRTRGVTDTQY
>15|few|TRBV4-2|TRBJ2-2
ASSQSLAGVRTGELF
>13|NA|TRBV5-1|TRBJ1-2
ASRAGININYGYT
>13|NA|TRBV5-1|TRBJ1-4
ASSKGATTNEKLF
>12|NA|TRBV28|TRBJ2-7
ASSSPGVIYEQY
>12|NA|TRBV6-1|TRBJ2-7
ASSEVQGAHEQY
>12|NA|TRBV4-1|TRBJ2-7
ASSQRDRAYEQY
>12|NA|TRBV19|TRBJ1-4
ASKLRQGREKLF
>13|NA|TRBV19|TRBJ1-2
ASSPEVGGKYGYT
>12|NA|TRBV4-1|TRBJ2-7
ASSRGGNSDEQY
>17|NA|TRBV4-1|TRBJ2-2
ASSHQTRQETGNTGELF